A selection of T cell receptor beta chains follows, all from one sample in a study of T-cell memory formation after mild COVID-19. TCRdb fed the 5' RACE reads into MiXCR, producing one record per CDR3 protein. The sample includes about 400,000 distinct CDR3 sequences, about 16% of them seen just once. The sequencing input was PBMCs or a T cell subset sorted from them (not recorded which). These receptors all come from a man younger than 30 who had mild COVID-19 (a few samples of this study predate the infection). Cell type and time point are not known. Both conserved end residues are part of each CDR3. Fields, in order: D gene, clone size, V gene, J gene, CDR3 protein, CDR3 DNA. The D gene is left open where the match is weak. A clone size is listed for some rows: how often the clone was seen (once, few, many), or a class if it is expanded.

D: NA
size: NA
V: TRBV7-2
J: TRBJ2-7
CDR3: CASSSRRTYEQYF
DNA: TGTGCCAGCAGCTCCCGACGGACCTACGAGCAGTACTTC

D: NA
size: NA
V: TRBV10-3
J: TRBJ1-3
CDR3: CAISDYGGNTIYF
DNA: TGTGCCATCAGTGATTACGGTGGAAACACCATATATTTT

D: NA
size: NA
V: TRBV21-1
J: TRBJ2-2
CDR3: CASSKAPREKPGELFF
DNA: TGTGCCAGCAGCAAAGCTCCCAGGGAAAAGCCCGGGGAGCTGTTTTTT

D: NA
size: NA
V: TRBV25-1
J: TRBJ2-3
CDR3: CASSRTYPDTQYF
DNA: TGTGCCAGCAGCCGGACCTATCCAGATACGCAGTATTTT

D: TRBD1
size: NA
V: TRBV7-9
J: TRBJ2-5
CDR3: CASRQTGVGETQYF
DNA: TGTGCCAGCAGACAGACAGGGGTCGGAGAGACCCAGTACTTC

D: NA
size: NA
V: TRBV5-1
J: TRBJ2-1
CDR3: CARRKTLPSSYNEQFF
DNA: TGCGCCAGAAGGAAGACCCTCCCGAGCTCCTACAATGAGCAGTTCTTC

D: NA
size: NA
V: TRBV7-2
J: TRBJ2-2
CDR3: CASSLGSAVAGELFF
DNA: TGTGCCAGCAGCTTAGGGAGCGCGGTCGCCGGGGAGCTGTTTTTT

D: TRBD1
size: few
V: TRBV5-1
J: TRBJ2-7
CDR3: CASSLAGQGYYEQYF
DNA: TGCGCCAGCAGCTTGGCAGGACAGGGGTACTACGAGCAGTACTTC

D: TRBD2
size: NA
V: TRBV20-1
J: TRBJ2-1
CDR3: CSARVQDGGEYNEQFF
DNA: TGCAGTGCTAGAGTGCAGGACGGGGGGGAGTACAATGAGCAGTTCTTC

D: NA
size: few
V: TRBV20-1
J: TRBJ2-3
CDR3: CSASNVGDTQYF
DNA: TGCAGTGCTAGTAATGTGGGAGATACGCAGTATTTT

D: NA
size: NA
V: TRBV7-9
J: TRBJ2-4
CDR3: CASSFLHRENIQYF
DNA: TGTGCCAGCAGCTTTCTCCACAGAGAAAACATTCAGTACTTC

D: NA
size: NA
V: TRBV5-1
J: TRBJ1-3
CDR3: CASSLDPVDSGNTIYF
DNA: TGCGCCAGCAGCTTGGATCCAGTCGACTCTGGAAACACCATATATTTT

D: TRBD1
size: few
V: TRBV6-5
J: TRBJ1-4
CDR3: CASSLQGPMEKLFF
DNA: TGTGCCAGCAGTTTACAGGGGCCCATGGAAAAACTGTTTTTT

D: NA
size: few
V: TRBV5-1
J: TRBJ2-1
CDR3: CASSFGAGTVTEQFF
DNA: TGCGCCAGCAGCTTTGGGGCAGGGACGGTAACTGAGCAGTTCTTC

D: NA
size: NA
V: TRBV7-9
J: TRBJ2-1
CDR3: CASSRVNRNEQFF
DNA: TGTGCCAGCAGCCGGGTCAACAGGAATGAGCAGTTCTTC

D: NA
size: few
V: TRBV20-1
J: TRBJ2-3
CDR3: CSARDLGFWTEPLRGTDTQYF
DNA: TGCAGTGCTAGAGATCTGGGGTTTTGGACAGAACCCCTCCGCGGGACAGATACGCAGTATTTT

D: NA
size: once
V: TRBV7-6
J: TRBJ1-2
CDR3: CASSLPGFYGYTF
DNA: TGTGCCAGCAGCCTACCCGGTTTCTATGGCTACACCTTC

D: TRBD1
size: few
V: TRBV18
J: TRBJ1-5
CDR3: CASSPEGQGSNQPQHF
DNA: TGTGCCAGCTCACCAGAGGGACAGGGCAGCAATCAGCCCCAGCATTTT

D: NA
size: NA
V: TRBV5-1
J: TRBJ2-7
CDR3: CASSWGTDVGEQYF
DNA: TGCGCCAGCAGCTGGGGGACGGACGTGGGCGAGCAGTACTTC

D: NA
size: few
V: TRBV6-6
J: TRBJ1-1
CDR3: CASSVLGVGHTEAFF
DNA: TGTGCCAGCAGTGTCCTGGGCGTGGGACACACTGAAGCTTTCTTT

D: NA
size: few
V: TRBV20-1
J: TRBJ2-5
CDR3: CSASGATQETQYF
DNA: TGCAGTGCTAGTGGGGCTACACAAGAGACCCAGTACTTC

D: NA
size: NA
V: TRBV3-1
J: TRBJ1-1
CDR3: CASSQDPPYRYFF
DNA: TGTGCCAGCAGCCAAGATCCTCCGTACCGGTATTTCTTT

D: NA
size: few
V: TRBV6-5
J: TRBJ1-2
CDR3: CASSYTWGALGYTF
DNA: TGTGCCAGCAGTTATACGTGGGGGGCGCTTGGCTACACCTTC

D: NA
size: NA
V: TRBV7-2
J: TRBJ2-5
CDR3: CASSLGARSQETQYF
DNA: TGTGCCAGCAGCTTAGGGGCCAGATCCCAAGAGACCCAGTACTTC

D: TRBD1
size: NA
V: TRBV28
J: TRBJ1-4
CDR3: CASSTRPGQGAAGEKLFF
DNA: TGTGCCAGCAGTACTCGACCGGGACAGGGGGCAGCAGGGGAAAAACTGTTTTTT

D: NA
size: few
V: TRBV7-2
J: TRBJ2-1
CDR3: CASSFGVDYNEQFF
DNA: TGTGCCAGCAGCTTCGGGGTGGACTACAATGAGCAGTTCTTC

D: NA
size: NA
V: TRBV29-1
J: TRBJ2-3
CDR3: CSVESRMRTQYF
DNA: TGCAGCGTTGAATCGCGGATGCGTACGCAGTATTTT

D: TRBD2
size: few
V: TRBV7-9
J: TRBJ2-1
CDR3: CASSGLAGGPDEQFF
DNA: TGTGCCAGCAGTGGACTAGCGGGGGGGCCGGATGAGCAGTTCTTC

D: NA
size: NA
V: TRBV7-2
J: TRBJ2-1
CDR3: CASSVSGEQFF
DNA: TGTGCCAGCAGCGTGTCGGGCGAGCAGTTCTTC

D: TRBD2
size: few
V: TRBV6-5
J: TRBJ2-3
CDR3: CASSYRGGGGTDTQYF
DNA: TGTGCCAGCAGTTACCGGGGGGGAGGGGGCACAGATACGCAGTATTTT

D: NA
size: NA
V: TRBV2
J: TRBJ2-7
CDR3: CASSRILSSYEQYF
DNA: TGTGCCAGCAGTCGTATTTTGAGCTCCTACGAGCAGTACTTC

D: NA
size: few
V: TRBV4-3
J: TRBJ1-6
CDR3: CASSQDSKNSPLHF
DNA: TGCGCCAGCAGCCAAGATAGCAAGAATTCACCCCTCCACTTT

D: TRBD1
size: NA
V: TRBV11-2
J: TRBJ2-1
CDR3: CASSLRAGTGPNEQFF
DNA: TGTGCCAGCAGTTTACGTGCCGGGACAGGGCCCAATGAGCAGTTCTTC

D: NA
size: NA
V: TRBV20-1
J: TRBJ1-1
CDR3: CSARDSALRGSHTEAFF
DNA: TGCAGTGCTAGAGATTCGGCGTTGAGGGGGAGCCACACTGAAGCTTTCTTT

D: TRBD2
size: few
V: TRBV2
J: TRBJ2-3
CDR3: CASRQSREGSTDTQYF
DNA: TGTGCCAGCAGGCAATCCCGGGAGGGGAGCACAGATACGCAGTATTTT

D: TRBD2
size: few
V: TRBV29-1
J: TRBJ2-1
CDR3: CSVEWGLAEINEQFF
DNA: TGCAGCGTTGAATGGGGCCTAGCGGAGATCAATGAGCAGTTCTTC

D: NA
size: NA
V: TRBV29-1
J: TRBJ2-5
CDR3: CSVDFDLETQYF
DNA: TGCAGCGTTGATTTTGACCTAGAGACCCAGTACTTC

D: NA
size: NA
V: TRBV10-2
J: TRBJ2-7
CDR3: CASSESLTSYEQYF
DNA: TGCGCCAGCAGTGAATCCTTGACCTCCTACGAGCAGTACTTC

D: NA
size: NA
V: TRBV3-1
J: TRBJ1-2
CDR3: CASSQEVRYGYTF
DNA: TGTGCCAGCAGCCAAGAAGTCCGCTATGGCTACACCTTC

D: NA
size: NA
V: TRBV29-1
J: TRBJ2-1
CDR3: CSVEFSGTAYFEQFF
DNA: TGCAGCGTTGAATTCTCCGGGACTGCTTATTTCGAGCAGTTCTTC

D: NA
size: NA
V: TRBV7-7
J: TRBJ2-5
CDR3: CASSSLHGETQYF
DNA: TGTGCTAGCAGCTCACTCCACGGAGAGACCCAGTACTTC

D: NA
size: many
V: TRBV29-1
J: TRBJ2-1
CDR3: CSPTSSSNNEQFF
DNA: TGCAGCCCTACCTCTAGCTCCAACAATGAGCAGTTCTTC

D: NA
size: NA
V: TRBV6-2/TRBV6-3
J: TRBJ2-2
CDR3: CASRENRGPAGELFF
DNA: TGTGCCAGTCGGGAGAACAGGGGTCCGGCCGGGGAGCTGTTTTTT

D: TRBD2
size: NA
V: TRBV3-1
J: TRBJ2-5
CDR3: CASSPLALETQYF
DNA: TGTGCCAGCAGCCCACTAGCGCTGGAGACCCAGTACTTC

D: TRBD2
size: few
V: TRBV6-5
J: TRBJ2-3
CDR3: CASSYVRGDPDTQYF
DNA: TGTGCCAGCAGTTACGTGCGGGGGGACCCAGATACGCAGTATTTT

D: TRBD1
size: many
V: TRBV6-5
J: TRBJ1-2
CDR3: CASSRPGQGKEGYTF
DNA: TGTGCCAGCAGCCGCCCGGGACAGGGGAAGGAGGGCTACACCTTC

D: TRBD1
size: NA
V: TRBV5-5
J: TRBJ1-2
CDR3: CASRSGTENYGYTF
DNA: TGTGCCAGCAGGTCCGGGACAGAAAATTATGGCTACACCTTC

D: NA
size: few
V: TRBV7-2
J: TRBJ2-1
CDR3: CASRRDRGSSYNEQFF
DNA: TGTGCCAGCAGGCGCGACCGAGGCAGCTCCTACAATGAGCAGTTCTTC

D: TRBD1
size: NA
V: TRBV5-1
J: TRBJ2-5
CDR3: CASSFGTGGTEETQYF
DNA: TGCGCCAGCAGCTTCGGGACAGGCGGAACCGAAGAGACCCAGTACTTC